A single sample is the source of the 25 T cell receptor beta chains below, sequenced in a study of blood T cell repertoires in COVID-19. Some clones are missing from TCRdb's copy, which holds only in-frame ones; the method was immunoSEQ multiplex PCR. The profile shows approximately 210,000 clones, roughly 87% of them singletons. Sequenced sample: peripheral blood. The receptors were gathered from a man in his forties with active or convalescent COVID-19.

By its share, this clone is medium-sized. The V gene is TRBV6-5, the J gene TRBJ1-1; possible D gene TRBD1, 6 bases. The length of the CDR3 is 15 residues. Germline assignment: CDR1 MNHEY and CDR2 SVGAGI. The V and J ends lost 0 bases and 5 bases respectively, with 13 bases between them. This chain's CDR3 is CASSYSPGERTEAFF. CDR3 nucleotides: TGTGCCAGCAGTTACTCGCCAGGGGAACGGACTGAAGCTTTCTTT.

The rearrangement joins TRBV5-1 to TRBJ2-7, with 11 bases matching TRBD1. The CDR3 runs to 15 residues. Germline CDR1 reads SGHRS; CDR2 reads YFSETQ. Trimming at V came to 0 bases and at J to 2 bases, leaving 1 base not matched to a gene. CDR3 nucleotide sequence: TGCGCCAGCAGCTTGGTGGACAGGGGGCCCTACGAGCAGTACTTC. This sequence encodes CASSLVDRGPYEQYF.

As regards this clone: Within the sample, other DNA sequences also encode this same CDR3. The chain joins TRBV19 to TRBJ1-1, with D perhaps matching TRBD1 (5 bases). This CDR3 spans 12 amino acids. Trimming pared 5 bases from V and 4 bases from J, leaving 8 bases between. The germline gives CDR1 LNHDA, CDR2 SQIVND (reference sequence). The CDR3 DNA sequence: TGTGCCAGTAGTTGGGGGGGCACTGAAGCTTTCTTT. Its translation is CASSWGGTEAFF.

This clone was observed a handful of times. Here the CDR3 reads CASSQERGTEAFF. CDR3 DNA sequence: TGTGCCAGCAGCCAAGAACGAGGGACTGAAGCTTTCTTT. This sequence joins TRBV14 and TRBJ1-1; D unclear. This CDR3 has 13 residues. Germline V CDR1 and CDR2: SGHDN, FVKESK. Trimming removed 0 bases from V and 5 bases from J, with 7 bases in between.

The rearrangement uses TRBV30 and TRBJ1-6; tentatively, D is TRBD1 (5 bases). The CDR3 is 17 amino acids. Trimming stripped 0 bases from V and 2 bases from J, with 14 bases between. CDR1 is GTSNPN and CDR2 is SVGIG in the germline V gene (reference sequence). This CDR3 reads CAWSVGLAGTYNSPLHF. The CDR3 DNA is TGTGCCTGGAGTGTGGGACTTGCCGGCACCTATAATTCACCCCTCCACTTT.

The chain joins TRBV3-1 (or the pseudogene TRBV3-2) to TRBJ1-1; the D gene is possibly TRBD1 (6 bases). With 6 bases removed from V and 5 bases from J, the gap between germline ends came to 10 bases. Germline V gene sequence: CDR1 LGHDT, CDR2 YNNKEL (reference sequence). CDR3 length: 12 amino acids. CDR3 coding DNA: TGTGCCAGCAGTCAGGGGAATACTGAAGCTTTCTTT. It translates to CASSQGNTEAFF.

The gene calls are TRBV6-5 and TRBJ1-1; 10 bases match TRBD1. The length of the CDR3 is 14 residues. Germline lookup yields CDR1 MNHEY and CDR2 SVGAGI. V dropped 6 bases and J dropped 5; count of bases not matched to a gene: 6. CDR3 region: CASRWGDRGTEAFF. The DNA of the CDR3 is TGTGCCAGCAGATGGGGGGACAGGGGAACTGAAGCTTTCTTT.

This chain joins TRBV7-2 and TRBJ2-7, with 11 bases identical to TRBD2. V trimming: 2 bases; J trimming: 3 bases; junction bases outside the gene matches: 3. This CDR3 spans 15 amino acids. The germline gives CDR1 SGHTA, CDR2 FQGNSA. CDR3 sequence (DNA): TGTGCCAGCAGCTTATGGCTAGCGGGAGGCTACGAGCAGTACTTC. This gives the protein CASSLWLAGGYEQYF.

V usage is TRBV29-1 and J usage is TRBJ1-6, with a possible D match to TRBD1 (6 bases). Germline CDR1 is SQVTM and CDR2 is ANQGSEA. The ends were cut back, 0 bases at V and 9 bases at J, with 12 bases in the middle. This CDR3 contains 14 residues. CDR3 bases: TGCAGCGTTGAAGAACAGGGTAGGGGTTCACCCCTCCACTTT. Its protein is CSVEEQGRGSPLHF.

The chain links TRBV21-1 to TRBJ2-3; the D call of TRBD1 is as the table states it, not checked on the DNA. TRBV21-1 is marked as a pseudogene. This CDR3 region has 17 residues. For the CDR3, the DNA is TGTGCCAGCAGCACCCACGGACAGGGGGCCGGCACAGATACGCAGTATTTT. This translates into CASSTHGQGAGTDTQYF.

The rearrangement joins TRBV27 to TRBJ2-7; 7 bases are a match to TRBD1. This CDR3 is 14 amino acids long. With 6 bases clipped from V and 2 bases from J, the junction kept 7 bases outside the gene matches. Looked up from germline, CDR1 is MNHEY and CDR2 is SMNVEV (reference sequence). The CDR3 DNA is TGTGCCAGCAGCGTCGCGACAGGGACCTACGAGCAGTACTTC. It yields the protein CASSVATGTYEQYF.

The J gene is TRBJ1-2, the V gene TRBV27, with 10 nucleotides matching TRBD1. The trim removed 5 bases at V and 8 bases at J, leaving 14 bases unmatched. This CDR3 comprises 16 residues. Germline CDR1 MNHEY, CDR2 SMNVEV (reference sequence). CDR3 sequence: CASSQPPGTGVWGYTF. In DNA form, the CDR3 reads TGTGCCAGCAGTCAACCACCCGGGACAGGGGTGTGGGGCTACACCTTC.

This clone was observed once. The chain recombines TRBV29-1 with TRBJ2-1; D gene unclear. CDR1 is SQVTM, CDR2 ANQGSEA, per germline. Trimming pared 5 bases from V and 8 bases from J, leaving 19 bases between. This CDR3 contains 14 residues. The CDR3 DNA is TGCAGCGTTCCGGCGTCTAGTTCCACCGATGAGCAGTTCTTC. Protein sequence: CSVPASSSTDEQFF.

The CDR3 sequence is CASRSFEETQYF. In DNA form, the CDR3 reads TGTGCCAGCAGATCATTTGAAGAGACCCAGTACTTC. The chain is built from TRBV12-3 or TRBV12-4 and TRBJ2-5; D unclear. The CDR3 length is 12 residues. V lost 6 bases, J lost 3 bases, and 8 bases lay in between.

The gene calls are TRBV10-3 and TRBJ1-1; no firm D call. V was pared by 2 bases and J by 0 bases, with 10 bases between. The CDR3 runs 15 residues. CDR1 ENHRY and CDR2 SYGVKD come from the germline V gene. CDR3 sequence: CAISEGPPMNTEAFF. In DNA form, the CDR3 reads TGTGCCATCAGTGAGGGGCCCCCGATGAACACTGAAGCTTTCTTT.

The rearrangement links TRBV5-1 to TRBJ2-5, with D possibly being TRBD1 (5 bases). Trimming took off 3 bases at V and 2 bases at J, with 8 bases between the two ends. CDR1 is SGHRS and CDR2 is YFSETQ in the germline V gene. This CDR3 is built from 13 residues. The CDR3: CASSSDNQETQYF. CDR3 DNA: TGCGCCAGCAGCTCGGACAATCAAGAGACCCAGTACTTC.

This clone appeared once. The rearrangement links TRBV30 to TRBJ2-2; 9 nucleotides agree with TRBD2. The CDR3 is 16 residues long. J was trimmed by 5 bases and V by 0 bases; bases with no gene match: 7. Germline CDR1 is GTSNPN and CDR2 is SVGIG (reference sequence). The CDR3 region is CAWSVRRLAGTGELFF. DNA of the CDR3: TGTGCCTGGAGTGTAAGAAGGCTAGCGGGAACCGGGGAGCTGTTTTTT.

This clone was seen a few times. The chain uses TRBV10-1 and TRBJ1-1; weak D call: TRBD1 (5 bases). The germline V and J ends were trimmed by 10 bases and 3 bases, with 18 bases remaining between them. The CDR3 runs 14 residues. Germline V gene lookup returns CDR1 WNHNN and CDR2 SYGVQD (reference sequence). This CDR3 reads CATASKIRDTEAFF. CDR3 nucleotides: TGCGCCACCGCCTCCAAAATCAGGGACACTGAAGCTTTCTTT.

J is TRBJ1-1 and V is TRBV12-3 or TRBV12-4; D is perhaps TRBD1 (6 bases). The V gene lost 4 bases and the J gene lost 8 bases, with 14 bases spanning the gap. The CDR3 consists of 13 residues. CDR3 region: CASSYQGPLEAFF. CDR3 DNA sequence: TGTGCCAGCAGTTACCAGGGGCCATTGGAAGCTTTCTTT.

As concerns this clone: A far larger clone is a single base away, which makes a read error likely. The V gene is TRBV11-2, the J gene TRBJ1-1, with 7 bases lining up with TRBD1. The V gene's germline CDR1 is SGHAT and CDR2 FQNNGV. The CDR3 loop spans 13 amino acids. V trimming: 4 bases; J trimming: 4 bases; junction bases outside the gene matches: 3. The CDR3 coding sequence is TGTGCCAGCAGCTCCCAGGGGGGCACTGAAGCTTTCTTT. Encoded protein: CASSSQGGTEAFF.

This chain joins TRBV14 and TRBJ2-1; D is uncertain. Germline V gene lookup returns CDR1 SGHDN and CDR2 FVKESK. V was cut by 0 bases and J by 10 bases, with 7 bases left in between. There are 12 residues in the CDR3. This CDR3 is CASSQEGQEQFF. For the CDR3, the DNA is TGTGCCAGCAGCCAAGAGGGCCAAGAGCAGTTCTTC.

The chain carries TRBV5-6 and TRBJ2-7; no reliable D call. Trimming shortened V by 2 bases and J by 2 bases, and 2 bases separated the two germline ends. The CDR3 is made up of 11 amino acids. Germline-derived CDR1 and CDR2 are SGHDT and YYEEEE. CDR3 in amino acids: CASSFAYEQYF. Written as DNA, the CDR3 is TGTGCCAGCAGCTTCGCCTACGAGCAGTACTTC.

V gene TRBV5-1 combines with J gene TRBJ1-2; 11 nucleotides align to TRBD1. V lost 4 bases to trimming and J lost 0 bases; unmatched junction nucleotides: 2. The CDR3 runs 15 residues. From germline, CDR1 is SGHRS and CDR2 YFSETQ. This CDR3 is CASSPGQGANYGYTF. The CDR3 DNA sequence: TGCGCCAGCAGCCCGGGACAGGGGGCTAACTATGGCTACACCTTC. Full variable domain (missing parts from reference TRBV5-1 and TRBJ1-2): KAGVTQTPRYLIKTRGQQVTLSCSPISGHRSVSWYQQTPGQGLQFLFEYFSETQRNKGNFPGRFSGRQFSNSRSEMNVSTLELGDSALYLCASSPGQGANYGYTFGSGTRLTVV.

The rearrangement joins TRBV5-4 to TRBJ2-2; 10 bases align to TRBD1. This CDR3 has 16 amino acids. The ends lost 4 bases at V and 0 bases at J; junction bases unmatched: 3. Germline CDR1 is SGHNT and CDR2 is YYREEE (reference sequence). The CDR3 loop is CASSGQGGTNTGELFF. CDR3 nucleotides: TGTGCCAGCAGCGGACAGGGGGGAACGAACACCGGGGAGCTGTTTTTT.

The chain combines TRBV28 with TRBJ1-2, with TRBD1 matching over 9 bases. The CDR3 spans 14 residues. CDR1 and CDR2 (germline): MDHEN, SYDVKM. Trimming at V came to 0 bases and at J to 8 bases, leaving 4 bases not matched to a gene. The CDR3 region is CASSLWGTGKGYTF. The DNA of the CDR3 is TGTGCCAGCAGTTTATGGGGGACAGGGAAGGGCTACACCTTC.